This record looks at one T cell receptor (beta chain) sequence and its context. The sample originates from a study of immune evolution from preneoplasia to lung adenocarcinoma. Patient tissue came from resections in Japan or China, 2014–2017. Premalignant or tumor cells were enriched by macro-dissection after pathologic assessment. Clones were sequenced by immunoSEQ multiplex PCR, and TCRdb holds only the in-frame ones, with some missing. The sample shows thousands of clones, 70% to 90% of them seen only once. Germline V gene lookup returns CDR1 MNHEY and CDR2 SVGAGI. The CDR3 runs to 16 residues. The ends lost 6 bases at V and 3 bases at J; junction bases unmatched: 6.

This clonotype was sampled from a person between 65 and 80 years old with lung adenocarcinoma. The chain has TRBV6-5 and TRBJ1-5; TRBD1 matches 12 bases. The sample consisted of FFPE atypical adenomatous hyperplasia tissue from the lung. Subset here: atypical adenomatous hyperplasia (AAH), lung preneoplasia. CDR3 in DNA: TGTGCCAGCAGCTACGGGACAGGGGGCCTCAATCAGCCCCAGCATTTT. Protein: CASSYGTGGLNQPQHF.